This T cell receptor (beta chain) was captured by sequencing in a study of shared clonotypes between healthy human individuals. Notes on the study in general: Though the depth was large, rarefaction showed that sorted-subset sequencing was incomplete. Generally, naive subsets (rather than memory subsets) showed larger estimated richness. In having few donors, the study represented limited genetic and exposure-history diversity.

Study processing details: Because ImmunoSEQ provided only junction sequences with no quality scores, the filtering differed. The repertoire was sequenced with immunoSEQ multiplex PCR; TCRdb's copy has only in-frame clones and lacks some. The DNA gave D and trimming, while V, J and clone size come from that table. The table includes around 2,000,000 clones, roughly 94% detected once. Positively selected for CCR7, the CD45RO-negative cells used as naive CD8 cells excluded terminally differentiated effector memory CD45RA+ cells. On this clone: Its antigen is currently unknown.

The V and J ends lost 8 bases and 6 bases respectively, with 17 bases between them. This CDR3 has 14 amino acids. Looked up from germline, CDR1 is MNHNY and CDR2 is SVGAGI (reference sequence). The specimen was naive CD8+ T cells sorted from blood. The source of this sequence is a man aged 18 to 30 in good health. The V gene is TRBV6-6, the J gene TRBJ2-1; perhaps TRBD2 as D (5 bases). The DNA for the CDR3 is TGTGCCAGCCGCAGGCAGAGCGGCCGCAATGAGCAGTTCTTC. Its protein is CASRRQSGRNEQFF.